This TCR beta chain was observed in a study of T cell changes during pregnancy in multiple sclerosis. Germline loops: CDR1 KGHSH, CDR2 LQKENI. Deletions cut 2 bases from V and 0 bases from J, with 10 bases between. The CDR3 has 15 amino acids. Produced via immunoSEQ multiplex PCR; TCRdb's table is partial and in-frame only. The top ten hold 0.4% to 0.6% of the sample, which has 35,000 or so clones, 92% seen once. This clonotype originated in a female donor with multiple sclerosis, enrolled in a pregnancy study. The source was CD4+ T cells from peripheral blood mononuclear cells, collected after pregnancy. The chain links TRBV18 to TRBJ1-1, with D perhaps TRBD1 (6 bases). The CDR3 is CASSPSRGLNTEAFF. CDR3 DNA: TGTGCCAGCTCACCAAGCAGGGGCCTGAACACTGAAGCTTTCTTT.